The entry below describes one T cell receptor (beta chain). Its antigen is still unknown. Per-nucleotide qualities are absent, and no much larger clonotype sits a single base away. Library method: 5' RACE. Sequencing was carried out with a NextSeq 500. To allow correction of PCR and sequencing errors, the TCR library protocol tagged every TCR cDNA molecule with a unique molecular identifier. Under the source paper's analysis protocol: TCR identification, UMI-based error correction and CDR3 extraction were all carried out with Decombinator tools. TCRs above a frequency of 2 per 1,000, corresponding to the top 1% of the tumor frequency distribution, were defined as expanded. Rényi diversity was computed with the R vegan package after subsampling each repertoire 100 times to 5,000 TCRs. CDR3 similarity networks were built from amino acid triplet string-kernel similarity, with CDR3s being connected when pairwise similarity was above 0.82. Using fastp trimming at Q25 and MiXCR clonotype assembly, TCRdb reanalyzed the public sequencing data and kept in-frame beta chains. CDR3 protein sequences are deduplicated, and each keeps its most common genes and DNA. The V and J calls were not made by the authors but by TCRdb's processing. This sample has 40,000 to 55,000 distinct CDR3 sequences in its table, and about an eighth of those were observed once. Clones ranked in the top ten supply 55% to 70% of the sample.

The source of the sample is a study of spatial heterogeneity in lung cancer (dated by TCRdb to between 2018 and 2020). At the level of the whole study: More beta-chain than alpha-chain transcripts were consistently detected, likely reflecting higher beta-chain transcript abundance. TCR repertoire features were related to nonsynonymous mutation counts determined by whole-exome sequencing of tumor tissue. In the raw uncorrected reads, each unique combination of TCR and UMI appeared more than ten times on average. The study quantitatively compared TCR alpha and beta repertoires across multiple tumor regions, matched nontumor lung and blood in non-small cell lung cancer. Both alpha and beta chains were TCR-sequenced in around 230 tumor regions, 64 matched nontumor lung samples and around 54 PBMC samples obtained at surgery.

The time point label on this specimen signifies: sample taken at primary tumor resection. Whole RNA extracted from tumor and nontumor lung tissue, or from cryopreserved PBMC samples, was used for TCR sequencing without cell sorting. Samples were obtained from approximately 76 patients with early-stage, untreated non-small cell lung cancer from the lung TRACERx cohort. Patients were selected for TCR sequencing only if sufficient RNA was available from at least two tumor regions. Reading the germline V gene (reference sequence) gives CDR1 SGHNT and CDR2 YYREEE. V and J lose 2 bases and 4 bases, and a span of 5 bases separates them. Counted from cysteine to phenylalanine, this CDR3 has 12 amino acids. Only the CDR3 DNA is retained, 36 bases long and in frame from the first base. The full study reports these points: Ubiquitous expanded tumor TCRs showed up in blood more often at tumor resection than at routine follow-up. Confirming at a functional level the hypothesis that regional TCRs recognize regional mutations was considered to require additional single-cell paired TCR alpha and beta sequencing.

The sequence was obtained from a male donor with early-stage non-small cell lung cancer. The chain uses TRBV5-4 and TRBJ2-3; the D gene identity is not certain. The material sequenced was PBMCs, taken at surgery. The sequenced DNA is TGTGCCAGCAGCTTCACCTCAGATACGCAGTATTTT. The resulting protein is CASSFTSDTQYF.